This entry features one T cell receptor (beta chain) sequence. What it recognizes is unknown. The CDR3 is 15 amino acids. In germline, CDR1 is LNHDA, CDR2 SQIVND (reference sequence). V lost 5 bases to trimming and J lost 1 base, with 15 bases between them. immunoSEQ v3.0 was run at survey level. A per-sample goal of about 35,000-55,000 T-cell genomes was targeted by sequencing. Produced via immunoSEQ multiplex PCR; TCRdb's table is partial and in-frame only. Here the sample spans some 20,000 clones, 80% to 85% being singletons. The sample is drawn from a study of long-term antiretroviral therapy in people with HIV. Overall study context: The immediate-ART recommendation dates to 2015, and the earliest samples predate it by about a decade.

Study outcomes and limitations: ART-treated samples gained diversity yet remained below transplant donor controls.

The TCR comes from a middle-aged woman with HIV. The chain is built from TRBV19 and TRBJ2-7, with D uncertain. The input for sequencing was unsorted PBMCs, taken 1.2 years after starting antiretroviral therapy. CDR3 coding DNA: TGTGCCAGTAGTGTATGGGCAGACTCATCCTACGAGCAGTACTTC. It is translated as CASSVWADSSYEQYF.